These 26 T cell receptor beta chains were sequenced from one sample in a study of Ad26.COV2.S vaccination and SARS-CoV-2 variants. Treatment indicated: roughly 19 received Ad26.COV2.S at low or high dose, single or two shots; about 5 received placebo; per-sample allocation not given. Collection of samples fell on day 63 after the first vaccine or placebo injection. Profiled with immunoSEQ multiplex PCR; TCRdb holds only in-frame clones, not every one. Here the sample spans about 320,000 clones, around four fifths being singletons. The sequenced sample was peripheral blood, obtained in a trial of Ad26.COV2.S vaccine versus placebo. The receptors stem from a person between 18 and 65 years old who received the Ad26.COV2.S COVID-19 vaccine or a placebo.

The chain has TRBV9 and TRBJ1-1; no firm D call. The CDR3 runs to 16 residues. The germline V and J ends were trimmed by 3 bases and 1 base, with 16 bases remaining between them. CDR1 SGDLS and CDR2 YYNGEE come from the germline V gene. The CDR3 DNA reads as TGTGCCAGCAGCGCTCGTGGTTCCGGGAGGAACACTGAAGCTTTCTTT. Residues: CASSARGSGRNTEAFF.

This chain connects TRBV6-5 to TRBJ1-5; D is uncertain. This CDR3 spans 13 amino acids. V lost 5 bases to trimming and J lost 6 bases, with 11 bases between them. Germline assignment: CDR1 MNHEY and CDR2 SVGAGI. The CDR3 sequence is CASSTGIPQPQHF. CDR3 nucleotide sequence: TGTGCCAGCAGTACCGGGATTCCTCAGCCCCAGCATTTT.

The V and J genes are TRBV7-9 and TRBJ1-5, with 10 bases lining up with TRBD1. The V gene end was trimmed by 6 bases and the J gene end by 6 bases; junction bases not matched to a gene: 14. The CDR3 consists of 17 residues. CDR1 and CDR2 (germline): SEHNR, FQNEAQ (reference sequence). DNA of the CDR3: TGTGCCAGCAGTTCCGTGGTCGGACAGGGGGTTATTCAGCCCCAGCATTTT. Its translation: CASSSVVGQGVIQPQHF. Combining the CDR3 with reference TRBV7-9 and TRBJ1-5 gives the whole variable domain DTGVSQNPRHKITKRGQNVTFRCDPISEHNRLYWYRQTLGQGPEFLTYFQNEAQLEKSRLLSDRFSAERPKGSFSTLEIQRTEQGDSAMYLCASSSVVGQGVIQPQHFGDGTRLSIL.

This clone came up a few times. This chain connects TRBV30 to TRBJ2-7; 7 bases agree with TRBD2. CDR1 is GTSNPN, CDR2 SVGIG, per germline (reference sequence). CDR3 length equals 13 residues. Trimming at V came to 5 bases and at J to 3 bases, leaving 7 bases not matched to a gene. CDR3 loop: CAWALAGHYEQYF. CDR3 DNA: TGTGCCTGGGCTTTAGCGGGCCACTACGAGCAGTACTTC.

The chain combines TRBV30 with TRBJ1-1, with a tentative D call TRBD1 (5 bases). V shed 0 bases and J shed 6 bases, with 11 bases lying between them. The CDR3 is 13 residues long. Germline loops: CDR1 GTSNPN, CDR2 SVGIG (reference sequence). CDR3 amino acids: CAWSVRTGAEAFF. The CDR3 nucleotides read TGTGCCTGGAGTGTACGGACGGGGGCTGAAGCTTTCTTT.

As concerns this clone: Other DNA sequences from this sample encode an identical CDR3 as well. The chain links TRBV7-3 to TRBJ2-5; no definite D call. Germline CDR1 is SGHTA and CDR2 is FQGTGA. Trimming cost V 4 bases and J 1 base, with 7 bases left between them. The CDR3 sequence is 13 residues long. CDR3: CASSSSLQETQYF. CDR3 sequence (DNA): TGTGCCAGCAGCTCGTCACTCCAAGAGACCCAGTACTTC.

The V call is TRBV11-3, the J call TRBJ1-3; TRBD1 might be the D (5 bases). Germline lookup yields CDR1 SGHNT and CDR2 YENEEA. The V gene lost 4 bases and the J gene lost 0 bases, with 7 bases spanning the gap. The CDR3 has 14 amino acids. This CDR3 reads CASSYRGSGNTIYF. In DNA form, the CDR3 reads TGTGCCAGCAGCTATAGGGGCTCTGGAAACACCATATATTTT.

This clone was seen a few times. The V gene is TRBV7-3, the J gene TRBJ2-3, with D perhaps matching TRBD1 (5 bases). The ends were cut back, 2 bases at V and 5 bases at J, with 14 bases in the middle. The CDR3 covers 15 residues. CDR1 and CDR2 from the germline V gene are SGHTA and FQGTGA. The CDR3 sequence is CASSLGHLKGDTQYF. DNA for the CDR3: TGTGCCAGCAGCTTAGGACACTTGAAGGGAGATACGCAGTATTTT.

This sequence joins TRBV5-1 and TRBJ1-4; D remains ambiguous. There are 14 residues in the CDR3. Deletions cut 2 bases from V and 5 bases from J, with 10 bases between. CDR1 and CDR2 (germline): SGHRS, YFSETQ. CDR3 nucleotides: TGCGCCAGCAGCTTCACAGCCTCAAATGAAAAACTGTTTTTT. The encoded protein is CASSFTASNEKLFF.

The V gene is TRBV5-1, the J gene TRBJ1-1; 12 bases map to TRBD1. The CDR3 sequence is 17 residues long. Germline CDR1 reads SGHRS; CDR2 reads YFSETQ. V dropped 4 bases and J dropped 2; count of bases not matched to a gene: 9. The CDR3 DNA reads TGCGCCAGCAGCACCGGGACAGGGGGCCCTCTAAACACTGAAGCTTTCTTT. Its translation: CASSTGTGGPLNTEAFF.

The J gene is TRBJ2-7, the V gene TRBV28; 8 nucleotides line up with TRBD2. The CDR3 sequence is 13 residues long. Germline V gives CDR1 MDHEN, CDR2 SYDVKM. Trimming removed 7 bases from V and 2 bases from J; junction bases left unmatched: 4. The CDR3 loop is CASNRGGTYEQYF. DNA for the CDR3: TGTGCCAGCAACCGCGGGGGGACCTACGAGCAGTACTTC.

The count of this clone is one. V and J are TRBV11-2 and TRBJ2-2; tentatively, D is TRBD1 (5 bases). Trimming cost V 6 bases and J 1 base, with 15 bases left between them. This CDR3 region has 16 residues. Germline CDR1 and CDR2: SGHAT and FQNNGV. The CDR3 nucleotides read TGTGCCAGCAGATTGTCCAGGACACTGAACACCGGGGAGCTGTTTTTT. Translation: CASRLSRTLNTGELFF.

This chain links TRBV6-1 with TRBJ2-5; the D gene could be TRBD1 or TRBD2 (6 bases each). This CDR3 region has 17 residues. The germline V and J ends were trimmed by 3 bases and 2 bases, with 19 bases remaining between them. From germline, CDR1 is MNHNS and CDR2 SASEGT. CDR3 nucleotide sequence: TGTGCCAGCAGTGACTATCGGGGGACAAAAGTACAAGAGACCCAGTACTTC. Translating gives CASSDYRGTKVQETQYF.

This chain's CDR3 is CASSYDGRLNTGELFF. DNA for the CDR3: TGCGCCAGCAGCTACGACGGGAGATTAAACACCGGGGAGCTGTTTTTT. The chain combines TRBV5-1 with TRBJ2-2, with D maybe TRBD2 (6 bases). With 3 bases removed from V and 2 bases from J, the gap between germline ends came to 14 bases. The CDR3 runs 16 residues. Germline-derived CDR1 and CDR2 are SGHRS and YFSETQ.

Concerning this clone itself: The CDR3 ends on some other residue instead of the conserved phenylalanine or tryptophan, so this is likely a read error. The DNA is omitted, as the CDR3 cannot be located on it reliably, and the CDR3 follows TCRdb's listing. The chain uses TRBV5-7 and TRBJ1-5. TRBV5-7 is sorted into the ORF group, with uncertain function. The CDR3 is 8 amino acids long, termini counted. The CDR3 sequence is CASSRGSD.

The chain combines TRBV11-2 with TRBJ2-1, with 14 bases aligning to TRBD2. V was pared by 1 base and J by 9 bases, with 11 bases of the junction left unmatched. CDR1 and CDR2 (germline): SGHAT, FQNNGV. The CDR3 runs to 18 residues. This CDR3 reads CASSLVPRLAGGMSEQFF. The CDR3 DNA reads TGTGCCAGCAGCTTAGTCCCGAGACTAGCGGGGGGGATGAGTGAGCAGTTCTTC. The full variable domain, with the rest looked up from reference TRBV11-2 and TRBJ2-1, is EAGVAQSPRYKIIEKRQSVAFWCNPISGHATLYWYQQILGQGPKLLIQFQNNGVVDDSQLPKDRFSAERLKGVDSTLKIQPAKLEDSAVYLCASSLVPRLAGGMSEQFFGPGTRLTVL.

The genes are TRBV7-2 and TRBJ2-5; D unclear. CDR1 and CDR2 (germline): SGHTA, FQGNSA. V was clipped by 1 base and J by 2 bases, with 8 bases between them. The CDR3 loop spans 14 amino acids. For the CDR3, the DNA is TGTGCCAGCAGCTTAGGGACCGGACAAGAGACCCAGTACTTC. The encoded protein is CASSLGTGQETQYF.

The chain uses TRBV7-9 and TRBJ1-1, with D perhaps matching TRBD1 (5 bases). Germline CDR1 SEHNR, CDR2 FQNEAQ (reference sequence). The CDR3 sequence is 15 residues long. With 2 bases removed from V and 8 bases from J, the gap between germline ends came to 18 bases. The CDR3 spells CASSLIGPGRSEAFF. CDR3 DNA sequence: TGTGCCAGCAGCTTAATTGGTCCGGGGCGCTCGGAAGCTTTCTTT.

The chain joins TRBV4-2 to TRBJ2-3; unclear D gene. In germline, CDR1 is LGHNA, CDR2 YNFKEQ. This CDR3 region has 14 residues. The V end was cut by 4 bases, the J end by 2 bases, with 10 bases between. The CDR3 region has the DNA TGTGCCAGCAGCCTCCACACTAACACAGATACGCAGTATTTT. Translated, it gives CASSLHTNTDTQYF.

This clone was picked up a small number of times. The J gene is TRBJ1-6, the V gene TRBV7-6; weak D call: TRBD1 (6 bases). The germline V gene has CDR1 SGHVS and CDR2 FNYEAQ. V was pared by 3 bases and J by 8 bases, with 11 bases between. The CDR3 loop spans 14 amino acids. Here the CDR3 DNA reads TGTGCCAGCAGCTTTGGGGGCCCGCATTCACCCCTCCACTTT. As protein: CASSFGGPHSPLHF.

The rearrangement uses TRBV9 and TRBJ2-2; 8 nucleotides agree with TRBD2. The junction had 6 bases not matched to a gene; V was cut back by 5 bases and J by 3 bases. The CDR3 has 15 residues. The germline CDR1 and CDR2 sequences are SGDLS and YYNGEE. The CDR3 region has the DNA TGTGCCAGCAGTGTTAGCGGGGCCGACACCGGGGAGCTGTTTTTT. Protein: CASSVSGADTGELFF.

The chain employs TRBV30 and TRBJ2-6; 7 nucleotides line up with TRBD1. The CDR3 totals 16 residues. The V and J ends lost 2 bases and 5 bases, in that order; junction bases with no gene match: 9. Germline V CDR1 and CDR2: GTSNPN, SVGIG (reference sequence). The CDR3 is CAWSLTGRSWANVLTF. DNA of the CDR3: TGTGCCTGGAGTCTGACAGGGCGTTCTTGGGCCAACGTCCTGACTTTC.

The sample holds a few counts of this clone. This chain links TRBV5-1 with TRBJ1-3; 9 bases are shared with TRBD1. Trimming at V came to 3 bases and at J to 4 bases, leaving 2 bases not matched to a gene. Germline CDR1 reads SGHRS; CDR2 reads YFSETQ. This CDR3 has 14 amino acids. CDR3 sequence (DNA): TGCGCCAGCAGCTCTGGGACAGGGGGAAACACCATATATTTT. It specifies CASSSGTGGNTIYF.

V gene TRBV5-4 combines with J gene TRBJ2-2; D remains ambiguous. CDR3 length: 15 amino acids. The V end lost 4 bases, the J end lost 6 bases, and 16 bases lay between the germline ends. Per germline, CDR1 SGHNT and CDR2 YYREEE (reference sequence). The CDR3 loop is CASSASRIGSGELFF. For the CDR3, the DNA is TGTGCCAGCAGCGCGTCTCGTATTGGGTCCGGGGAGCTGTTTTTT.

CDR3 residues: CASSHFTSGLEFF. CDR3 bases: TGTGCCAGCAGCCACTTCACTAGCGGGCTCGAGTTCTTC. The chain combines TRBV4-2 with TRBJ2-1, with TRBD2 identical over 9 bases. J gave up 14 bases and V 3 bases, and 8 bases lay outside the gene matches. The germline V gene encodes CDR1 LGHNA and CDR2 YNFKEQ. The CDR3 runs to 13 residues.

The chain combines TRBV7-9 with TRBJ2-2, with 7 nucleotides matching TRBD2. Germline lookup yields CDR1 SEHNR and CDR2 FQNEAQ (reference sequence). The CDR3 is 16 residues long. The V segment lost 4 bases and the J segment 5 bases; nucleotides outside the gene matches: 10. CDR3 bases: TGTGCCAGCAGCTCCCCCGGGGGGAAGCAGACCGGGGAGCTGTTTTTT. Translation gives CASSSPGGKQTGELFF.